This T cell receptor beta chain was identified in a study of shared clonotypes between healthy human individuals. Findings and caveats of the study: Sharing across several donors was seen in 4% to 5.5% of naive CD4 clonotypes. Generally, naive subsets (rather than memory subsets) showed larger estimated richness. The generation probabilities recorded for non-shared clonotypes fell below those of clonotypes shared by all four donors.

TCRdb's table, derived via immunoSEQ multiplex PCR, lists solely in-frame clones and lacks some. This table holds a few million clones, 85% to 95% found once. Details on this clone: The target antigen is unknown.

Germline CDR1 and CDR2: SGHRS and YFSETQ. The CDR3 runs to 11 residues. With 4 bases removed from V and 7 bases from J, the gap between germline ends came to 8 bases. The clonotype originates from a man aged 18 to 29 in good health. Some clones in this sample may be carry-over from other donors' samples. The chain employs TRBV5-1 and TRBJ2-5; D uncertain. The sample was naive CD4+ T cells from PBMCs. Subset of the sample: CD45RA+ positively selected. The CDR3 loop reads CASSDIGTQYF. The CDR3 coding sequence is TGCGCCAGCAGCGATATTGGGACCCAGTACTTC.